These 21 T cell receptor beta chains share one sample of origin, sequenced in a study of cytomegalovirus exposure and HLA in healthy donors (TCRdb year 2017). Library construction relied on the immunoSEQ multiplex PCR assay. For the multiplex PCR, a mixture combining 60 forward primers for TCR Vbeta segments and 13 reverse primers for TCR Jbeta segments was used. This immuneACCESS table, as held by TCRdb, lists in-frame sequences with V and J called but not all clones. Of the missing ones, under half trace to an unresolved V gene in checked studies; the others have no known cause. The table for this sample lists some 140,000 clones; approximately 79% of them were counted only once. About 6.5% of the sample rests with the top ten. The sequencing input was PBMCs. The source is a man aged 40-49 years in good health and CMV-seropositive.

This chain links TRBV19 with TRBJ2-2, with a tentative D call TRBD2 (6 bases). V lost 3 bases, J lost 4 bases, and 9 bases lay in between. Germline V gene lookup returns CDR1 LNHDA and CDR2 SQIVND (reference sequence). This CDR3 comprises 14 residues. CDR3 in DNA: TGTGCCAGTAGTATGGCGGGACTCACCGGGGAGCTGTTTTTT. Translating it yields CASSMAGLTGELFF.

The V and J genes are TRBV10-1 and TRBJ2-1, with 7 nucleotides matching TRBD1. CDR1 is WNHNN and CDR2 is SYGVQD in the germline V gene (reference sequence). The CDR3 is 15 residues long. With V trimmed by 0 bases and J by 7 bases, 6 bases remained unmatched. As DNA, the CDR3 is TGCGCCAGCAGTGAGTCACAGGGGTATGAGAATGAGCAGTTCTTC. It is translated as CASSESQGYENEQFF.

V usage is TRBV7-8 and J usage is TRBJ2-7; 7 bases are a match to TRBD1. CDR3 length equals 18 residues. V gave up 5 bases and J gave up 3 bases; unmatched junction bases: 19. The germline CDR1 and CDR2 sequences are SGHVS and FQNEAQ. CDR3 nucleotide sequence: TGTGCCAGCAGCCAGGGGGTGGGGACCAGGAGGATACACTACGAGCAGTACTTC. It encodes CASSQGVGTRRIHYEQYF.

J is TRBJ2-1 and V is TRBV7-9; D ambiguous. The CDR3 sequence is 15 residues long. The ends were cut back, 7 bases at V and 6 bases at J, with 19 bases in the middle. Germline values: CDR1 SEHNR, CDR2 FQNEAQ (reference sequence). In DNA, the CDR3 is TGTGCCAGCACCCCACCATTCCGGGTCGGCAATGAGCAGTTCTTC. This encodes CASTPPFRVGNEQFF.

The rearrangement uses TRBV7-9 and TRBJ2-1; 7 bases line up with TRBD1. This CDR3 region has 17 residues. Germline V CDR1 and CDR2: SEHNR, FQNEAQ (reference sequence). With V trimmed by 4 bases and J by 4 bases, 13 bases remained unmatched. CDR3 sequence reads: CASSSRGPRATYNEQFF. DNA for the CDR3: TGTGCCAGCAGCTCTAGGGGGCCAAGGGCGACTTACAATGAGCAGTTCTTC.

The rearrangement joins TRBV5-1 to TRBJ2-7; 12 nucleotides align to TRBD2. The germline V gene has CDR1 SGHRS and CDR2 YFSETQ. V shed 0 bases and J 2 bases; nucleotides not matched to a gene: 6. CDR3 length equals 17 residues. In nucleotides, the CDR3 is TGCGCCAGCAGCTTGGAGCCTAGCGGGAGGGCCCCCTACGAGCAGTACTTC. Amino acid sequence: CASSLEPSGRAPYEQYF.

The rearrangement uses TRBV29-1 and TRBJ2-5; the match to TRBD2 covers 13 bases. The DNA end is more similar to TRBJ2-7, so the J call may be wrong. This CDR3 is built from 14 residues. Germline assignment: CDR1 SQVTM and CDR2 ANQGSEA. The CDR3 here is CSAGLAGALHEQYF. CDR3 nucleotide sequence: TGCAGCGCCGGACTAGCGGGAGCCCTCCACGAGCAGTACTTC.

This clone was picked up a small number of times. This chain joins TRBV11-3 and TRBJ1-1; the D is unclear. The CDR3 loop spans 13 amino acids. Deletions cut 3 bases from V and 1 base from J, with 6 bases between. Germline assignment: CDR1 SGHNT and CDR2 YENEEA. CDR3 bases: TGTGCCAGCAGCTTTCTACCGAACACTGAAGCTTTCTTT. This encodes CASSFLPNTEAFF.

The chain uses TRBV7-3 and TRBJ1-1, with 11 bases lining up with TRBD1. J was trimmed by 6 bases and V by 3 bases; bases with no gene match: 0. CDR1 and CDR2 from the germline V gene are SGHTA and FQGTGA. This CDR3 is built from 13 residues. The CDR3 DNA reads as TGTGCCAGCAGCTTGGGACAGGGGGCTGAAGCTTTCTTT. It codes for CASSLGQGAEAFF.

CDR3 protein: CASSMDYAYNEQFF. Here the CDR3 DNA reads TGTGCCAGTAGTATGGACTATGCCTACAATGAGCAGTTCTTC. This sequence joins TRBV19 and TRBJ2-1, with a weak D call TRBD2 (6 bases). Trimming removed 3 bases from V and 2 bases from J, with 8 bases in between. The CDR3 runs 14 residues. From germline, CDR1 is LNHDA and CDR2 SQIVND (reference sequence).

This clone appeared a single time. This chain joins TRBV10-3 and TRBJ1-1; the D is unclear. Trimming pared 5 bases from V and 6 bases from J, leaving 19 bases between. The CDR3 consists of 15 residues. Germline V gene sequence: CDR1 ENHRY, CDR2 SYGVKD. In DNA form, the CDR3 reads TGTGCCATCAGTAAGGGCTCTGCCCGCGGGGCTGAAGCTTTCTTT. Translation gives CAISKGSARGAEAFF.

This clone has only a few counts. The genes are TRBV7-6 and TRBJ1-5, with TRBD1 as a possible D gene (5 bases). Trimming removed 5 bases from V and 0 bases from J, with 23 bases in between. The length of the CDR3 is 19 residues. The germline V gene has CDR1 SGHVS and CDR2 FNYEAQ. The CDR3 DNA sequence: TGTGCCAGCAGCCAAAGCCGGGGGGTTAGTAATTATAGCAATCAGCCCCAGCATTTT. Translation gives CASSQSRGVSNYSNQPQHF.

This sequence joins TRBV29-1 and TRBJ2-7; 12 bases match TRBD2. CDR1 and CDR2 (germline): SQVTM, ANQGSEA. V shed 5 bases, J shed 6 bases, and the junction held 5 bases outside the gene matches. There are 13 residues in the CDR3. The CDR3 DNA sequence: TGCAGCGTTACCCTAGCGGGAGGGTTCGAGCAGTACTTC. As protein: CSVTLAGGFEQYF.

The chain carries TRBV21-1 and TRBJ1-2. TRBV21-1 is a listed pseudogene. The CDR3 contains 14 residues. CDR3: CASSKGRGAYGYTF. DNA of the CDR3: TGTGCCAGCAGCAAAGGGAGGGGAGCTTATGGCTACACCTTC.

This clone was counted a single time. Other DNA sequences within the sample encode an identical CDR3. The V and J genes are TRBV6-1 and TRBJ1-3, with unresolved D. The germline CDR1 and CDR2 sequences are MNHNS and SASEGT. The CDR3 loop spans 14 amino acids. V lost 3 bases and J lost 0, with 6 bases in between. The CDR3 sequence: CASSDRISGNTIYF. CDR3 coding DNA: TGTGCCAGCAGTGACAGAATCTCTGGAAACACCATATATTTT.

The V call is TRBV19, the J call TRBJ1-5; perhaps TRBD1 as D (5 bases). The CDR3 sequence is 18 residues long. The V gene lost 4 bases and the J gene lost 1 base, with 20 bases spanning the gap. Germline values: CDR1 LNHDA, CDR2 SQIVND (reference sequence). The CDR3 sequence: CASSKGTWGAGSNQPQHF. Written as DNA, the CDR3 is TGTGCCAGTAGTAAAGGGACTTGGGGTGCGGGGAGCAATCAGCCCCAGCATTTT. Full variable domain (outside the CDR3, taken from reference TRBV19 and TRBJ1-5): DGGITQSPKYLFRKEGQNVTLSCEQNLNHDAMYWYRQDPGQGLRLIYYSQIVNDFQKGDIAEGYSVSREKKESFPLTVTSAQKNPTAFYLCASSKGTWGAGSNQPQHFGDGTRLSIL.

This chain uses TRBV5-6 with TRBJ1-2, with D possibly matching TRBD1 (5 bases). Germline assignment: CDR1 SGHDT and CDR2 YYEEEE. CDR3 length: 15 amino acids. Between the trimmed V and J ends, which lost 1 base and 6 bases, there was a span of 16 bases. The CDR3 region has the DNA TGTGCCAGCAGCTTGATGGGCACAGGAAGTGATGGCTACACCTTC. Its translation is CASSLMGTGSDGYTF.

In its sample, this clone was seen once. The chain uses TRBV19 and TRBJ1-5, with 7 positions matching TRBD1. The V and J ends lost 5 bases and 7 bases, in that order; junction bases with no gene match: 5. The CDR3 consists of 13 residues. Germline assignment: CDR1 LNHDA and CDR2 SQIVND (reference sequence). The CDR3 here is CASSATGFQPQHF. In DNA, the CDR3 is TGTGCCAGTAGTGCGACAGGGTTCCAGCCCCAGCATTTT.

This clone was detected only once. This chain links TRBV7-2 with TRBJ2-5, with TRBD2 matching 9 bases. CDR3 size: 15 residues. Germline V gene sequence: CDR1 SGHTA, CDR2 FQGNSA. V shed 3 bases, J shed 5 bases, and the junction held 7 bases outside the gene matches. The CDR3 nucleotides read TGTGCCAGCAGCTTCCTTAGCGGGAGTCCGGAGACCCAGTACTTC. This codes for CASSFLSGSPETQYF.

The V gene is TRBV6-1, the J gene TRBJ2-5, with D perhaps TRBD2 (6 bases). Germline loops: CDR1 MNHNS, CDR2 SASEGT. This CDR3 spans 14 amino acids. Trimming pared 6 bases from V and 1 base from J, leaving 12 bases between. The chain's CDR3 is CASRDPGAQETQYF. Here the CDR3 DNA reads TGTGCCAGCAGGGACCCGGGAGCCCAAGAGACCCAGTACTTC.

The rearrangement joins TRBV18 to TRBJ2-2; D unclear. The germline V and J ends were trimmed by 6 bases and 4 bases, with 24 bases remaining between them. The CDR3 has 18 amino acids. Germline V gene data show CDR1 as KGHSH and CDR2 as LQKENI. As DNA, the CDR3 is TGTGCCAGCTCCGTACAAGCCCCGGGTTCGCGAGTCACCGGGGAGCTGTTTTTT. Translating gives CASSVQAPGSRVTGELFF.